Described below is a single T cell receptor (beta chain) sequence and its context. The sample belongs to a study of blood T cell repertoires in COVID-19. Repertoires were generated with immunoSEQ multiplex PCR, while TCRdb's copy carries only in-frame clones and drops some. The sample lists 150,000 to 160,000 clones, 75% to 90% occurring once. Trimming left V 4 bases short and J 6 bases short, with 10 bases between. Germline assignment: CDR1 SNHLY and CDR2 FYNNEI. The CDR3 runs to 13 residues. Source material: peripheral blood. The V and J genes are TRBV2 and TRBJ1-5; D possibly corresponds to TRBD1 (6 bases). This clonotype originated in a woman between 65 and 79 years old with acute or convalescent COVID-19. In DNA, the CDR3 is TGTGCCAGCAGTGCCGACAGGACTCAGCCCCAGCATTTT. It encodes CASSADRTQPQHF.